The 12 T cell receptor beta chains below were found in one sample sequenced in a study of regulatory T cells in long-lasting Graves disease. To make TCR beta libraries, researchers used iRepertoire HTBI primers and Arm-PCR of CDR3 regions. Via MiXCR, TCRdb re-called the multiplex PCR reads, giving one row per CDR3 protein. The sample carries about 330,000 distinct CDR3 sequences, 15% to 20% recorded once. Described time point: newly diagnosed GD, antithyroid drugs for less than 3 months. Scientists built the TCR library using RNA that was extracted from PBMCs. The same sample was also used in a study of T cells in Graves' hyperthyroidism and ophthalmopathy.

Sequenced material: peripheral blood mononuclear cells (PBMCs), taken at new diagnosis, from a patient treated with antithyroid drugs. The receptors derive from a woman between 18 and 29 years old with Graves disease.

A few counts support this clonotype. The rearrangement uses TRBV9 and TRBJ2-1, with 8 bases identical to TRBD2. This CDR3 region has 15 residues. Trimming cost V 4 bases and J 3 bases; bases outside gene matches: 6. CDR1 and CDR2 (germline): SGDLS, YYNGEE. In nucleotides, the CDR3 is TGTGCCAGCAGCCGCTCGGGAGGGGGCTACAATGAGCAGTTCTTC. This codes for CASSRSGGGYNEQFF.

This clonotype has just a few counts. The chain is built from TRBV24-1 and TRBJ2-1; D may be TRBD1 (6 bases). Germline CDR1 KGHDR, CDR2 SFDVKD. V was trimmed by 0 bases and J by 0 bases, leaving 8 bases between them. CDR3 size: 16 residues. CDR3 in DNA: TGTGCCACCAGTGATTTGCAGGGGAGCTCCTACAATGAGCAGTTCTTC. The encoded protein is CATSDLQGSSYNEQFF.

In the case of this clonotype: Since a much larger clone is just one base distant, this may be a read error. This sequence joins TRBV12-3 or TRBV12-4 and TRBJ1-2; D is possibly TRBD1 (6 bases). V lost 5 bases, J lost 6 bases, and 10 bases lay in between. CDR3 length: 12 residues. The CDR3 loop reads CASSRDTHGYTF. CDR3 in DNA: TGTGCCAGCAGTAGGGACACCCATGGCTACACCTTC.

This clonotype was detected only a few times. A much larger clone sits a single nucleotide away, making a read error possible. The chain employs TRBV20-1 and TRBJ2-7, with D tentatively TRBD1 (6 bases). Per the germline V gene, CDR1 is DFQATT and CDR2 is SNEGSKA (reference sequence). The length of the CDR3 is 14 residues. V was cut by 3 bases and J by 5 bases, with 17 bases left in between. The CDR3 protein is CSARQTGNVHEQYF. The CDR3 DNA reads TGCAGTGCTAGGCAAACAGGGAATGTACACGAGCAGTACTTC.

This clonotype has just a few counts. This chain joins TRBV9 and TRBJ1-5; the D gene is possibly TRBD1 (5 bases). The V end was cut by 0 bases, the J end by 2 bases, with 12 bases between. Germline loops: CDR1 SGDLS, CDR2 YYNGEE. The CDR3 extends over 16 amino acids. In nucleotides, the CDR3 is TGTGCCAGCAGCGTAGGGGGGACTCGGGGCAATCAGCCCCAGCATTTT. It is translated as CASSVGGTRGNQPQHF. The full variable domain, its missing parts supplied by reference TRBV9 and TRBJ1-5, is DSGVTQTPKHLITATGQRVTLRCSPRSGDLSVYWYQQSLDQGLQFLIQYYNGEERAKGNILERFSAQQFPDLHSELNLSSLELGDSALYFCASSVGGTRGNQPQHFGDGTRLSIL.

On this clonotype: Sequence at one end of the junction differs from germline and may be a read error. The chain couples TRBV20-1 to TRBJ2-5, with 8 nucleotides matching TRBD2. The CDR3 sequence is 16 residues long. Germline V gene sequence: CDR1 DFQATT, CDR2 SNEGSKA (reference sequence). The CDR3 spells CSARSPRLAKQETRYF. In nucleotides, the CDR3 is TGCAGTGCTAGAAGCCCACGACTAGCGAAACAAGAGACCCGGTACTTC.

This clonotype was observed many times. The J gene is TRBJ2-5, the V gene TRBV6-6, with a weak D call TRBD1 (6 bases). This CDR3 comprises 14 residues. The germline V gene encodes CDR1 MNHNY and CDR2 SVGAGI (reference sequence). With 0 bases removed from V and 2 bases from J, the gap between germline ends came to 7 bases. The CDR3 loop reads CASSYSDRQETQYF. The CDR3 nucleotides are TGTGCCAGCAGTTACTCGGACAGACAAGAGACCCAGTACTTC.

This clonotype appeared a few times. The chain employs TRBV5-1 and TRBJ2-1, with 9 bases fitting TRBD2. After removal of 0 bases from V and 1 base from J, the junction contained 5 bases not matched to a gene. Germline CDR1 is SGHRS and CDR2 is YFSETQ. CDR3 length: 17 residues. The CDR3 loop reads CASSLASSGGSYNEQFF. Here the CDR3 DNA reads TGCGCCAGCAGCTTGGCCAGTAGCGGGGGTTCCTACAATGAGCAGTTCTTC. The variable domain in full, with the rest retrieved from reference TRBV5-1 and TRBJ2-1, is KAGVTQTPRYLIKTRGQQVTLSCSPISGHRSVSWYQQTPGQGLQFLFEYFSETQRNKGNFPGRFSGRQFSNSRSEMNVSTLELGDSALYLCASSLASSGGSYNEQFFGPGTRLTVL.

This clonotype was detected many times. The chain employs TRBV2 and TRBJ2-3, with 7 nucleotides matching TRBD1. V shed 5 bases and J 3 bases; nucleotides not matched to a gene: 11. The germline gives CDR1 SNHLY, CDR2 FYNNEI. The CDR3 totals 16 residues. This CDR3 reads CASSNRGFENTDTQYF. The CDR3 DNA sequence: TGTGCCAGCAGTAACAGGGGTTTCGAGAATACAGATACGCAGTATTTT.

This clonotype was seen at least ten times. The chain has TRBV11-2 and TRBJ2-7; D gene unclear. Germline V lookup: CDR1 SGHAT, CDR2 FQNNGV. The CDR3 is made up of 15 amino acids. The V end lost 0 bases, the J end lost 1 base, and 10 bases lay between the germline ends. As DNA, the CDR3 is TGTGCCAGCAGCTTAGATCCCCCGACTTCCTACGAGCAGTACTTC. Translation gives CASSLDPPTSYEQYF.

This clonotype appeared a few times. This chain uses TRBV9 with TRBJ2-5; D not certain. The germline CDR1 and CDR2 sequences are SGDLS and YYNGEE. Trimming took off 4 bases at V and 5 bases at J, with 9 bases between the two ends. This CDR3 has 12 residues. This chain's CDR3 is CASSRDWETQYF. The CDR3 nucleotides read TGTGCCAGCAGCCGAGACTGGGAGACCCAGTACTTC. Based on the CDR3 plus reference TRBV9 and TRBJ2-5, the full variable domain is DSGVTQTPKHLITATGQRVTLRCSPRSGDLSVYWYQQSLDQGLQFLIQYYNGEERAKGNILERFSAQQFPDLHSELNLSSLELGDSALYFCASSRDWETQYFGPGTRLLVL.

The chain carries TRBV7-6 and TRBJ2-1; 14 bases are a match to TRBD2. Germline V gene data show CDR1 as SGHVS and CDR2 as FNYEAQ. The CDR3 runs 19 residues. Germline trimming cut 5 bases from V and 0 bases from J; bases unmatched to any gene: 9. The CDR3 sequence is CASSPWTSGRLSSYNEQFF. The CDR3, as DNA: TGTGCCAGCAGCCCCTGGACTAGCGGGAGGCTAAGCTCCTACAATGAGCAGTTCTTC.